This T cell receptor beta chain originates from a study of CD8+ T cells in alopecia areata. The wider study: Treated patients were dosed with oral tofacitinib, taking 5 to 10 mg twice daily.

Following extraction, RNA underwent reverse transcription to cDNA, which served as the sequencing template. Measured with immunoSEQ multiplex PCR; TCRdb has only the in-frame clones, and not every one. The sample has about 64,000 clones; 46% are singletons. With 2 bases clipped from V and 4 bases from J, the junction kept 4 bases outside the gene matches. Germline assignment: CDR1 SGHRS and CDR2 YFSETQ. The CDR3 extends over 15 amino acids. Points from the study as a whole: Since there was just one nonresponder, nobody can yet say how baseline CD8+ expansion ties to response. The study found tofacitinib significantly decreased scalp clonality and expanded CD8+ clones among the top 100.

This clone was counted only a few times. Its antigen is unknown. The same CDR3 is also encoded by other DNA sequences in this sample. Documented treatment: oral pan-JAK inhibitor, 5-10 mg twice daily. Researchers took lesional scalp punch biopsies and peripheral blood from people who were alopecia areata patients. The chain combines TRBV5-1 with TRBJ2-1; 9 nucleotides agree with TRBD1. The sample here was CD8+ T cells sorted from blood, taken at roughly week 36, from a patient treated with tofacitinib. This TCR derives from a human donor with alopecia areata. CDR3 in amino acids: CASSLRTGAYNEQFF. The DNA of the CDR3 is TGCGCCAGCAGCTTAAGGACAGGGGCGTACAATGAGCAGTTCTTC.